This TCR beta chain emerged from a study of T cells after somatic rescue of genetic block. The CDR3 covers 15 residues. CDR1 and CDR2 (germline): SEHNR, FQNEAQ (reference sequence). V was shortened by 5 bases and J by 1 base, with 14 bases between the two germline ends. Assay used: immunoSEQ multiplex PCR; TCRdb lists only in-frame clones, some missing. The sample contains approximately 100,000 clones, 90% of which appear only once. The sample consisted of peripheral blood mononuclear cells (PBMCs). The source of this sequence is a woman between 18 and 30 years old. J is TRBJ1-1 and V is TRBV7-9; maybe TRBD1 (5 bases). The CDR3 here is CASSQPSQGNTEAFF. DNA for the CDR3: TGTGCCAGCAGCCAACCGAGCCAGGGGAACACTGAAGCTTTCTTT.